This paragraph reports one T cell receptor beta chain. This specimen belongs to a study of blood T cell repertoires in COVID-19. Per the authors' pipeline: By means of reference gene primer amplification, nucleated cell counts were estimated. Method: immunoSEQ multiplex PCR; TCRdb's copy keeps in-frame clones and lacks some. V, J and clone size were drawn from that table, and D and trimming were deduced from the DNA. This sample carries approximately 300,000 clones, approximately 90% of them seen once, and the ten largest clones take around 4.4%. The TCR sequence derives from a man aged 40-50 years with acute or convalescent COVID-19. Sequencing input: peripheral blood.

CDR3 residues: CASSVEGTGQGYTF. CDR3 DNA: TGTGCCAGCAGCGTAGAAGGGACAGGGCAAGGCTACACCTTC. The rearrangement joins TRBV9 to TRBJ1-2, with TRBD1 identical over 9 bases. From germline, CDR1 is SGDLS and CDR2 YYNGEE. This CDR3 is 14 amino acids long. The V gene end was trimmed by 0 bases and the J gene end by 8 bases; junction bases not matched to a gene: 5.